These 14 T cell receptor beta chains came from one sample sequenced in a study of T cell clones after liver transplantation. Generated by immunoSEQ multiplex PCR, the TCRdb table keeps only in-frame clones and is missing some. The sample lists just under 60,000 clones, around two thirds occurring once. The sample here was CD4+ T cells from blood, taken at the approximately 16-month timepoint. The origin of the receptors is a human patient who received a liver transplant. Some T cells may be the graft donor's.

This chain connects TRBV5-1 to TRBJ2-1; TRBD2 is a possible D gene (6 bases). CDR3 size: 14 residues. Germline CDR1 reads SGHRS; CDR2 reads YFSETQ. The V end was cut by 1 base, the J end by 8 bases, with 13 bases between. CDR3 in DNA: TGCGCCAGCAGCTTGTGGGGCGGGATGGATGAGCAGTTCTTC. This codes for CASSLWGGMDEQFF.

This chain connects TRBV10-3 to TRBJ2-2; 11 bases are a match to TRBD1. V lost 10 bases, J lost 4 bases, and 11 bases stayed unmatched. In germline, CDR1 is ENHRY, CDR2 SYGVKD. The CDR3 has 16 amino acids. The CDR3: CATLPSGTGGTGELFF. The CDR3, as DNA: TGTGCCACCCTTCCTTCCGGGACAGGGGGCACCGGGGAGCTGTTTTTT.

The V gene is TRBV28, the J gene TRBJ1-2; D unresolved. CDR3 size: 16 residues. Between the trimmed V and J ends, which lost 5 bases and 8 bases, there was a span of 24 bases. Per the germline V gene, CDR1 is MDHEN and CDR2 is SYDVKM. CDR3 protein: CASSPPLSTSPEGYTF. The CDR3 bases are TGTGCCAGCAGTCCCCCCCTTAGCACCTCACCCGAGGGCTACACCTTC.

There are a few counts of this clone. V is TRBV6-1 and J is TRBJ2-7; D not resolved. Trimming took 1 base from V and 3 from J, leaving 7 bases between them. CDR1 and CDR2 from the germline V gene are MNHNS and SASEGT. The CDR3 contains 13 residues. The CDR3 loop reads CASSEGPSYEQYF. The CDR3 nucleotides read TGTGCCAGCAGTGAAGGCCCTAGCTACGAGCAGTACTTC.

This chain links TRBV10-3 with TRBJ2-3; unclear D gene. This CDR3 contains 13 residues. V lost 1 base and J 1 base, leaving 3 bases between the germline ends. The germline gives CDR1 ENHRY, CDR2 SYGVKD. As DNA, the CDR3 is TGTGCCATCAGTGAGTTGGGCACAGATACGCAGTATTTT. Translation gives CAISELGTDTQYF.

The gene calls are TRBV27 and TRBJ2-2; 7 nucleotides agree with TRBD1. CDR1 and CDR2 from the germline V gene are MNHEY and SMNVEV (reference sequence). V was clipped by 7 bases and J by 0 bases; unmatched bases: 5. The CDR3 runs 15 residues. In nucleotides, the CDR3 is TGTGCCAGCACCAGGGGGTCCGCGAACACCGGGGAGCTGTTTTTT. Amino acids: CASTRGSANTGELFF.

This clone was seen a handful of times. The V and J genes are TRBV2 and TRBJ1-1; D is possibly TRBD1 (5 bases). This CDR3 contains 15 residues. CDR1 SNHLY and CDR2 FYNNEI come from the germline V gene. Trimming removed 0 bases at V and 4 bases at J, with 12 bases between. The CDR3 region is CASSEAFLGGTEAFF. The CDR3 DNA reads TGTGCCAGCAGTGAAGCGTTCTTGGGGGGCACTGAAGCTTTCTTT.

The chain recombines TRBV18 with TRBJ1-5; possibly TRBD1 for D (6 bases). The CDR3 loop spans 15 amino acids. With 3 bases removed from V and 6 bases from J, the gap between germline ends came to 15 bases. The germline V gene has CDR1 KGHSH and CDR2 LQKENI. The DNA of the CDR3 is TGTGCCAGCTCACCTGGGGTGGGGGCAGGTCAGCCCCAGCATTTT. It encodes CASSPGVGAGQPQHF.

This chain uses TRBV21-1 with TRBJ1-2; the D segment call TRBD1 is taken from the table without a DNA check. TRBV21-1 corresponds to a pseudogene. This CDR3 is 17 amino acids long. CDR3 sequence: CASSEKAAGRGPGGYTF. For the CDR3, the DNA is TGTGCCAGCAGCGAAAAAGCCGCCGGCAGGGGGCCGGGTGGCTACACCTTC.

The rearrangement links TRBV7-2 to TRBJ2-1; D is possibly TRBD1 (5 bases). The V gene lost 3 bases and the J gene lost 5 bases, with 14 bases spanning the gap. The V gene's germline CDR1 is SGHTA and CDR2 FQGNSA. There are 15 residues in the CDR3. The CDR3 loop is CASSFNQGAHNEQFF. The CDR3 DNA sequence: TGTGCCAGCAGCTTTAATCAGGGTGCCCACAATGAGCAGTTCTTC. The full variable domain, in which reference TRBV7-2 and TRBJ2-1 provide the parts outside the CDR3, is GAGVSQSPSNKVTEKGKDVELRCDPISGHTALYWYRQSLGQGLEFLIYFQGNSAPDKSGLPSDRFSAERTGGSVSTLTIQRTQQEDSAVYLCASSFNQGAHNEQFFGPGTRLTVL.

The chain recombines TRBV19 with TRBJ1-2, with a tentative D call TRBD1 (5 bases). Germline loops: CDR1 LNHDA, CDR2 SQIVND (reference sequence). V was cut by 5 bases and J by 2 bases, with 15 bases left in between. The CDR3 sequence is 15 residues long. The CDR3 nucleotides read TGTGCCAGTAGTCCGACGACAGTGCTAAACTATGGCTACACCTTC. Translation gives CASSPTTVLNYGYTF.

This clone was seen a handful of times. V is TRBV7-2 and J is TRBJ1-4, with TRBD1 matching 10 bases. V shed 5 bases, J shed 7 bases, and the junction held 4 bases outside the gene matches. This CDR3 comprises 14 residues. CDR1 and CDR2 from the germline V gene are SGHTA and FQGNSA. The CDR3 spells CASSVGDRGEKLFF. CDR3 DNA: TGTGCCAGCAGCGTCGGGGACAGGGGTGAAAAACTGTTTTTT.

This rearrangement joins TRBV4-1 to TRBJ2-7, with TRBD2 matching 13 bases. V shed 0 bases and J 3 bases; nucleotides not matched to a gene: 8. The CDR3 totals 18 residues. Per the germline V gene, CDR1 is MGHRA and CDR2 is YSYEKL. The CDR3 loop reads CASSQEVARTSGSYEQYV. The CDR3 region has the DNA TGCGCCAGCAGCCAAGAAGTCGCTCGGACTAGCGGGAGCTACGAGCAGTACGTC.

The chain recombines TRBV23-1 with TRBJ1-4, with D unresolved. TRBV23-1 is an ORF for which the function is uncertain. There are 13 residues in the CDR3. Trimming shortened V by 2 bases and J by 7 bases, and 8 bases separated the two germline ends. The chain's CDR3 is CASSQKRVEKLFF. CDR3 nucleotide sequence: TGCGCCAGCAGTCAAAAGAGAGTTGAAAAACTGTTTTTT.